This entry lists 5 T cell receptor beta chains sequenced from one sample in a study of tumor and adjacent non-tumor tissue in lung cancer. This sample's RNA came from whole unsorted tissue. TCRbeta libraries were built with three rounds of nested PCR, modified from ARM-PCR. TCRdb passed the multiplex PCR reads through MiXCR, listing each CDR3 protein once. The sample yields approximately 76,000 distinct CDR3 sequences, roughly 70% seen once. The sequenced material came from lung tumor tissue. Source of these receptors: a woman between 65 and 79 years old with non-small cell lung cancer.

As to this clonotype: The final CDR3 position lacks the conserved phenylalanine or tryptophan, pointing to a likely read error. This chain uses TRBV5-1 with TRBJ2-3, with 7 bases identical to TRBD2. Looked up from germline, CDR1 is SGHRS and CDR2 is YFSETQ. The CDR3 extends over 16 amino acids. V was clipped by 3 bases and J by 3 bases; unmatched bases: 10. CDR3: CASSSLLSGSTDTQYL. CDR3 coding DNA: TGCGCCAGCAGCTCTCTTCTTAGCGGGTCGACAGATACGCAGTATTTA.

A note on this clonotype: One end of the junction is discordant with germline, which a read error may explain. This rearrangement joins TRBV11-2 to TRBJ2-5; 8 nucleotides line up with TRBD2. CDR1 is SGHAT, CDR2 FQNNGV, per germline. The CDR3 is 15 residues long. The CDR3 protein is CASSPGGTVQQTQYF. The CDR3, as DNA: TGTGCCAGCAGCCCGGGGGGGACCGTACAACAGACTCAGTACTTC.

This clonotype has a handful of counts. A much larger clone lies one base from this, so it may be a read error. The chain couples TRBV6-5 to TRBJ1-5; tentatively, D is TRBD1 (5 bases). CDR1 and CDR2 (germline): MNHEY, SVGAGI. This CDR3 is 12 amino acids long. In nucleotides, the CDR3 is TGTGTCAGCAAAGGGGTGAATCAGCCCCAGCATTTT. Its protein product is CVSKGVNQPQHF.

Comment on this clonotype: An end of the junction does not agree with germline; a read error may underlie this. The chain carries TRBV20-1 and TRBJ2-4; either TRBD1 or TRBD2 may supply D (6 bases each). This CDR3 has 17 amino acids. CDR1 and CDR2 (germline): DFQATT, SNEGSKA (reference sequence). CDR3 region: CNARRDLGGFAKNIQYF. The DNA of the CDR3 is TGCAATGCTAGGAGGGACCTGGGGGGCTTTGCCAAAAACATTCAGTACTTC.

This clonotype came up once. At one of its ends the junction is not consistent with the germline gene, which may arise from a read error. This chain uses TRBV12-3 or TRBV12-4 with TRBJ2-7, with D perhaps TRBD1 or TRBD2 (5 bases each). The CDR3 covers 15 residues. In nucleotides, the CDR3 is TGTGCCAGTAGTAGGGACGACAGCCAGGCATACGTGCAGTACTTC. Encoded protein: CASSRDDSQAYVQYF.